This T cell receptor (beta chain) appears in the sequencing data of a study of cytomegalovirus exposure and HLA in healthy donors. The study's findings and limits: Data from an earlier analysis indicated that most TCR beta V segments were productive either about 90% or about 30% of the time. Generally TCR sequences proved uncommon, though certain public TCRs appeared in numerous donors. Only CMV serostatus was available as immune exposure information.

Germline-derived CDR1 and CDR2 are LNHNV and YYDKDF (reference sequence). CDR3 length: 14 residues. With 8 bases clipped from V and 6 bases from J, the junction kept 10 bases outside the gene matches. The PCR had 60 Vbeta and 13 Jbeta primers. This table comes from immunoSEQ multiplex PCR, and its TCRdb copy is limited to in-frame clones, with some not included. The sample carries about 81,000 clones, around 90% recorded once. As regards this clone: Its cognate antigen is unknown.

This clonotype originated in a man younger than 35 in good health and CMV-seronegative. The chain links TRBV15 to TRBJ2-3, with 8 bases matching TRBD2. Sequencing was done on a sample of PBMCs. CDR3 nucleotides: TGTGCCACCGAATCCGGGAGGGCCGCCGATACGCAGTATTTT. Translating gives CATESGRAADTQYF.